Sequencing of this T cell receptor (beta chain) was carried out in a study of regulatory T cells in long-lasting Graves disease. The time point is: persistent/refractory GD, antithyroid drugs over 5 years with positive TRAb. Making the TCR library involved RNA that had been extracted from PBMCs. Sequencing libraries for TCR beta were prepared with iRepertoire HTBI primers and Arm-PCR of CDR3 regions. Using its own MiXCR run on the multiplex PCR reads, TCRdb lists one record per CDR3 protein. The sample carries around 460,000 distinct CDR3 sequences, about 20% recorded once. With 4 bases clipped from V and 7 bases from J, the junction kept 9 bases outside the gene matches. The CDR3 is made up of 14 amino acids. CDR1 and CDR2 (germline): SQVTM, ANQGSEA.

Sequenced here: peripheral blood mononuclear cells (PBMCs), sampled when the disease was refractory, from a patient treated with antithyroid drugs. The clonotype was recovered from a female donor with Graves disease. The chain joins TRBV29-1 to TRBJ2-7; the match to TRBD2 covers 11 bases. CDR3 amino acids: CSVVLAGASQEQYF. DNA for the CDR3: TGCAGCGTTGTACTAGCGGGAGCCTCCCAGGAGCAGTACTTC.